These T cell receptor beta chains were read from a single sample in a study of T cells in Graves' hyperthyroidism and ophthalmopathy. TCRdb ran MiXCR on the multiplex PCR reads and lists one entry per CDR3 protein. The table lists roughly 560,000 distinct CDR3 sequences, approximately 14% of them singletons, with 3.5% to 4.5% in the top ten. Source material: blood. The receptors were gathered from a middle-aged woman with Graves' ophthalmopathy. The CDR3 runs from the conserved cysteine through the conserved F or W. Not every row has a clone size; where given, it reads once, few, many or a size class.

abundance	v_gene	j_gene	CDR3aa
few	TRBV12-3/TRBV12-4	TRBJ1-1	CASSQRGFTEAFF
many	TRBV11-1	TRBJ2-7	CASSLTTGLGSYEQYF
many	TRBV27	TRBJ2-7	CASSFQVTSGVSYEQYF
once	TRBV29-1	TRBJ1-1	CSVAVVGMNTEAFF
many	TRBV12-3/TRBV12-4	TRBJ2-5	CASSRPSPETQYF
many	TRBV5-1	TRBJ1-1	CASSALLGEGTEAFF
many	TRBV2	TRBJ2-7	CASSPQLYEQYF
many	TRBV6-5	TRBJ2-7	CASSYSNLRVEQYF
few	TRBV27	TRBJ2-3	CASSSPLAGATDTQYF
many	TRBV6-1	TRBJ2-5	CASSDSPGRGHVETQYF
many	TRBV7-8	TRBJ2-7	CASSLGAWDYEQYF
few	TRBV20-1	TRBJ2-2	CSASDGVTGELFF
many	TRBV6-1	TRBJ2-6	CASSESGTIINSGANVLTF
many	TRBV29-1	TRBJ1-2	CSVRETEGYGYTF
many	TRBV4-1	TRBJ1-1	CASSQGSGRQGAARNTEAFF
NA	TRBV20-1	TRBJ2-5	CSARAGFSEAFGETQYF
many	TRBV28	TRBJ1-2	CASSSSGTGGRMGYTF
many	TRBV2	TRBJ2-2	CASSLQDRGTGELFF
many	TRBV28	TRBJ1-2	CASSTGEYGYTF
many	TRBV6-1	TRBJ1-2	CASRVTGSYGYTF
many	TRBV27	TRBJ2-7	CASSLGPGYSEQYF
many	TRBV28	TRBJ2-5	CASAGDGEETQYF
many	TRBV28	TRBJ2-2	CASSPRALAGEVRAGELFF
many	TRBV28	TRBJ2-7	CASTQPRQGFEQYF
NA	TRBV2	TRBJ1-6	CASSRDFSYNSPLHF
NA	TRBV3-1	TRBJ2-7	CASSQDLGSEQYF
many	TRBV6-1	TRBJ2-5	CASSVGQGQETQYF
many	TRBV27	TRBJ2-4	CASSLEGAVKNIQYF
few	TRBV27	TRBJ1-5	CASSQGGLGNQPQHF
many	TRBV6-1	TRBJ2-7	CASRSEGQNSYEQYF
many	TRBV7-8	TRBJ2-7	CASSLGRTGALYEQYF
many	TRBV29-1	TRBJ1-2	CSGTGPYGYTF
many	TRBV3-1	TRBJ2-5	CASSQGGGRMETQYF
many	TRBV12-3/TRBV12-4	TRBJ2-7	CASTLGHQSYEQYF
many	TRBV19	TRBJ2-2	CASSIYRLAGRGTGELFF
many	TRBV28	TRBJ2-5	CASSVPKGTQYF
NA	TRBV4-2	TRBJ2-7	CASSQGGTSSYEQYF
many	TRBV6-1	TRBJ1-1	CASSAPRTEAFF
NA	TRBV3-1	TRBJ2-7	CASSQDNLAGGYEQYF
many	TRBV6-2/TRBV6-3	TRBJ1-2	CASSYRDTYGYTF
many	TRBV27	TRBJ1-5	CASSLMAPGAGQPQHF
many	TRBV15	TRBJ2-4	CATSRDRGPGNIQYF
many	TRBV6-2/TRBV6-3	TRBJ1-2	CASAPEDRALGYGYTF
NA	TRBV3-1	TRBJ2-5	CASSQGSGPETQYF
NA	TRBV19	TRBJ1-1	CASSIYGSYMNTEAFF
many	TRBV29-1	TRBJ2-7	CSVRTGTGGAEQYF
many	TRBV28	TRBJ1-2	CASALWDRGYGYTF
many	TRBV2	TRBJ2-7	CASSEVRGYEQYF
many	TRBV20-1	TRBJ2-7	CSARDWAARAYEQYF
NA	TRBV28	TRBJ2-4	CASSRIGPKNIQYF
many	TRBV2	TRBJ1-2	CASSPQGGYTF
NA	TRBV11-2	TRBJ2-2	CASSSYLGDNTGELFF
many	TRBV6-2/TRBV6-3	TRBJ2-7	CASSYRTLSYEQYF